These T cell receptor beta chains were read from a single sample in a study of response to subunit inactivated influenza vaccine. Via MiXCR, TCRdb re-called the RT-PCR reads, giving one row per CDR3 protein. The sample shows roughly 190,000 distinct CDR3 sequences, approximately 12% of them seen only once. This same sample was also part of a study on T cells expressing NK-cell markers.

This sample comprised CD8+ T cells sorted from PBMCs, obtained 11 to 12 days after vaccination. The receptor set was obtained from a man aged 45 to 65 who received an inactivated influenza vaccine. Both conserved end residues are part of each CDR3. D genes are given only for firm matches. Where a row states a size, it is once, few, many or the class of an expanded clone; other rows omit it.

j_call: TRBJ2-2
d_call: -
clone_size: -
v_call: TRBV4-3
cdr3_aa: CASSQDDPANTGELFF
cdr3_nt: TGCGCCAGCAGCCAAGATGACCCAGCCAACACCGGGGAGCTGTTTTTT

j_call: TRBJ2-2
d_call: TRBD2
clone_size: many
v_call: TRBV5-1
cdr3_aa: CASSGGWLAGVHTGELFF
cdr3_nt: TGCGCCAGCAGCGGAGGATGGCTAGCGGGAGTCCACACCGGGGAGCTGTTTTTT

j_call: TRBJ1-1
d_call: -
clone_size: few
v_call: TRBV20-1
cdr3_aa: CSASNTEAFF
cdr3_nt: TGCAGTGCTAGCAACACTGAAGCTTTCTTT

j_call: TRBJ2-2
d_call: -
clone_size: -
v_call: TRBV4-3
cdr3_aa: CASSHLDGELLF
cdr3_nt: TGCGCCAGCAGCCACCTCGACGGGGAGCTGCTTTTT

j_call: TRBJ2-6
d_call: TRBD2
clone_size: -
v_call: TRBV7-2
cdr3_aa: CASSSGLELVGANVLTF
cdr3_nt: TGTGCCAGCAGCTCGGGACTAGAATTAGTTGGGGCCAACGTCCTGACTTTC

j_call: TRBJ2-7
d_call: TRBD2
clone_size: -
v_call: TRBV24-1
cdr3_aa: CATSDPNTSGAYEQYF
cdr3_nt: TGTGCCACCAGTGATCCCAATACTAGCGGGGCCTACGAGCAGTACTTC

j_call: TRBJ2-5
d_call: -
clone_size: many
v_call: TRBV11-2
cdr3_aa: CASSLVRADQETQYF
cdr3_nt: TGTGCCAGCAGCTTAGTTAGGGCAGACCAAGAGACCCAGTACTTC

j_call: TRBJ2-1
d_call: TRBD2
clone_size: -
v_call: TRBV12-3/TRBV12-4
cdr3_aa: CVCSGGASEQFF
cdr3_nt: TGTGTTTGCAGCGGGGGGGCCTCTGAGCAGTTCTTC

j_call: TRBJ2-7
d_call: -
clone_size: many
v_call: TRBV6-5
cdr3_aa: CASSYSMGRMEQYF
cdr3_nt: TGTGCCAGCAGTTACTCGATGGGAAGGATGGAGCAGTACTTC

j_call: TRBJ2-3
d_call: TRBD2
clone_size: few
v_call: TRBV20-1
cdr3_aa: CSARDLAGGTDTQYF
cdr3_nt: TGCAGTGCTAGAGATTTGGCGGGGGGGACTGATACGCAGTATTTT

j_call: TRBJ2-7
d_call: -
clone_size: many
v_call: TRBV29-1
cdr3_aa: CSVEVEERAYEQYF
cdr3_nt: TGCAGCGTTGAAGTTGAGGAGAGGGCCTACGAGCAGTACTTC

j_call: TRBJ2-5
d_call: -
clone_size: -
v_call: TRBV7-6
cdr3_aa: CASSYYREETQYF
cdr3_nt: TGTGCCAGCAGCTACTACAGGGAGGAGACCCAGTACTTC

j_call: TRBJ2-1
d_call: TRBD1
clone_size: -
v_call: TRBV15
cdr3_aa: CATREGGQEQFF
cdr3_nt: TGTGCCACCAGGGAAGGGGGACAGGAGCAGTTCTTC

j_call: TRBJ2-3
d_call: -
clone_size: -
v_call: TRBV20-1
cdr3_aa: CRSLSDEDDTQYF
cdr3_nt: TGCAGATCCCTCAGCGATGAGGATGATACGCAGTATTTT

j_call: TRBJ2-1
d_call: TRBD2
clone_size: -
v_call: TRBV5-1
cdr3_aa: CASSLWGGEQFF
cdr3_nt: TGCGCCAGCAGCTTGTGGGGGGGTGAGCAGTTCTTC

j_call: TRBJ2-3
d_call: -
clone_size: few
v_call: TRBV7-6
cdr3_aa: CASSLLTVARTDTQYF
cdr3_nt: TGTGCCAGCAGCTTACTGACAGTCGCTCGCACAGATACGCAGTATTTT

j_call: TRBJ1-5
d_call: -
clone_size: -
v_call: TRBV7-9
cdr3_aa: CASSSTAGGNQPQHF
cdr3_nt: TGTGCCAGCAGCTCCACGGCGGGTGGCAATCAGCCCCAGCATTTT

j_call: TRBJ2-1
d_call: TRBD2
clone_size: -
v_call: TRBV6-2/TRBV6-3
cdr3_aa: CASIFSGGAGNEQFF
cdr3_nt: TGTGCCAGCATCTTTAGCGGGGGCGCCGGTAATGAGCAGTTCTTC

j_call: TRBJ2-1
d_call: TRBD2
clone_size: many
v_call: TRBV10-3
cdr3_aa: CATATPGTSKKSSYNEQFF
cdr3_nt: TGTGCCACCGCTACCCCCGGGACTAGCAAGAAGAGCTCCTACAATGAGCAGTTCTTC

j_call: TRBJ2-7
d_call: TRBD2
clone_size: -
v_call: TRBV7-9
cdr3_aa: CASSLVLAGVDEQYF
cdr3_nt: TGTGCCAGCAGCTTAGTCTTAGCGGGGGTCGACGAGCAGTACTTC

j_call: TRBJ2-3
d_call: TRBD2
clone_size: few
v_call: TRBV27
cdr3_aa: CATGWGGADTQYF
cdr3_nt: TGTGCCACAGGATGGGGGGGAGCAGATACGCAGTATTTT

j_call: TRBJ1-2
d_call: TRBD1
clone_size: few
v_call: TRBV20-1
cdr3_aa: CTTQGGGDGYTF
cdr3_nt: TGCACCACCCAAGGGGGCGGGGATGGCTACACCTTC

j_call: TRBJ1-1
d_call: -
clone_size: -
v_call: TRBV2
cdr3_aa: CASVIPGNTEAFF
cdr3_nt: TGTGCCAGCGTTATTCCTGGGAACACTGAAGCTTTCTTT

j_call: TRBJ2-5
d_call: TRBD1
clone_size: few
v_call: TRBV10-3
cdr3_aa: CAIMNEGAWDRTQYF
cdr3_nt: TGTGCCATCATGAACGAGGGGGCTTGGGACCGGACCCAGTACTTC

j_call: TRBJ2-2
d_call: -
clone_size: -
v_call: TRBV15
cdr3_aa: CATSRGAQNTGELFF
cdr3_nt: TGTGCCACCAGCAGAGGGGCTCAGAACACCGGGGAGCTGTTTTTT

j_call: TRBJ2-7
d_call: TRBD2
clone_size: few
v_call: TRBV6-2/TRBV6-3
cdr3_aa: CASRGLSSYEQYF
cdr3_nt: TGTGCCAGCAGGGGACTAAGCTCCTACGAGCAGTACTTC

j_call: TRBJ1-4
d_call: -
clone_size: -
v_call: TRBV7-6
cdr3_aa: CASSHLKGILEATNEKLFF
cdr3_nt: TGTGCCAGCAGCCACCTCAAGGGGATATTAGAGGCAACTAATGAAAAACTGTTTTTT

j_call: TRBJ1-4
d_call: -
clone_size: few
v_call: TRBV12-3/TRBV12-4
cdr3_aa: CASSSGGTNEKLFF
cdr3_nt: TGTGCCAGCAGTTCCGGAGGAACTAATGAAAAACTGTTTTTT

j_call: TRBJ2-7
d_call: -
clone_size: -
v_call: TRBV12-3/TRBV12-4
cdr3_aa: CASSRGAGNYEQYF
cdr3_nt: TGTGCCAGCAGCCGCGGAGCAGGAAACTACGAGCAGTACTTC

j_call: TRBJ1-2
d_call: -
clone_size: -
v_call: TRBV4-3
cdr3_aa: CASSQVWANYGYTF
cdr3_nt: TGCGCCAGCAGCCAAGTATGGGCTAACTATGGCTACACCTTC

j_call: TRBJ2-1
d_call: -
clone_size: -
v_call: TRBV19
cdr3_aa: CASSINPGNEQFF
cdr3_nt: TGTGCCAGTAGTATAAATCCAGGGAATGAGCAGTTCTTC

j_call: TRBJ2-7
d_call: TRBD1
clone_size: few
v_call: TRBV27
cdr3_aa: CASSLVPGQGEVEQYF
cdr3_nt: TGTGCCAGCAGTTTGGTTCCGGGACAGGGAGAGGTCGAGCAGTACTTC